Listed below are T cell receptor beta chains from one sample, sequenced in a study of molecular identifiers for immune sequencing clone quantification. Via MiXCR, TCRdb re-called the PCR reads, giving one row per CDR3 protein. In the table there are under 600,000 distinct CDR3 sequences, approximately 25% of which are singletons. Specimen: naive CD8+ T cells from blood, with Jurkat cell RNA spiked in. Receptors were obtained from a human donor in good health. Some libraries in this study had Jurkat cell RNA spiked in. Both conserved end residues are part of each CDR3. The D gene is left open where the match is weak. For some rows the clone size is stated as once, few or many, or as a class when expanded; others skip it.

cdr3_aa: CASSQATETQYF
cdr3_nt: TGTGCCAGCAGCCAAGCTACGGAGACCCAGTACTTC
j_call: TRBJ2-5
v_call: TRBV14
clone_size: few
d_call: NA

cdr3_aa: CASSIDYGLQSYEQYF
cdr3_nt: TGTGCCAGTAGTATAGACTACGGACTTCAATCCTACGAGCAGTACTTC
j_call: TRBJ2-7
v_call: TRBV19
clone_size: few
d_call: NA

cdr3_aa: CAWSVAPWAGYTF
cdr3_nt: TGTGCCTGGAGTGTAGCCCCGTGGGCCGGCTACACCTTC
j_call: TRBJ1-2
v_call: TRBV30
clone_size: NA
d_call: NA

cdr3_aa: CASSYSNPGRDIDTDTQYF
cdr3_nt: TGTGCCAGCAGTTACTCCAACCCCGGCCGGGACATTGACACAGATACGCAGTATTTT
j_call: TRBJ2-3
v_call: TRBV6-2/TRBV6-3
clone_size: NA
d_call: NA

cdr3_aa: CASSGTRRTEQYF
cdr3_nt: TGTGCCAGCAGCGGGACTAGGCGGACCGAGCAGTACTTC
j_call: TRBJ2-7
v_call: TRBV7-2
clone_size: NA
d_call: TRBD2

cdr3_aa: CASSLVWTAVNEQFF
cdr3_nt: TGTGCCAGCAGCTTGGTGTGGACAGCGGTCAATGAGCAGTTCTTC
j_call: TRBJ2-1
v_call: TRBV5-5
clone_size: NA
d_call: NA

cdr3_aa: CASRDGGVGNQPQHF
cdr3_nt: TGTGCCAGCAGGGATGGGGGGGTTGGCAATCAGCCCCAGCATTTT
j_call: TRBJ1-5
v_call: TRBV12-3/TRBV12-4
clone_size: many
d_call: NA

cdr3_aa: CASSYIGDEQFF
cdr3_nt: TGTGCCAGCAGTTATATCGGCGATGAGCAGTTCTTC
j_call: TRBJ2-1
v_call: TRBV6-5
clone_size: few
d_call: NA

cdr3_aa: CATSMRTGVQPQHF
cdr3_nt: TGTGCCACCAGCATGAGGACAGGGGTTCAGCCCCAGCATTTT
j_call: TRBJ1-5
v_call: TRBV15
clone_size: many
d_call: TRBD1

cdr3_aa: CSTGDRGDTEAFF
cdr3_nt: TGCAGTACAGGGGACAGGGGGGACACTGAAGCTTTCTTT
j_call: TRBJ1-1
v_call: TRBV20-1
clone_size: NA
d_call: TRBD1

cdr3_aa: CASSQEIGDSYNEQFF
cdr3_nt: TGCGCCAGCAGCCAAGAGATCGGCGACTCCTACAATGAGCAGTTCTTC
j_call: TRBJ2-1
v_call: TRBV4-3
clone_size: NA
d_call: NA

cdr3_aa: CASSRPVGVWETQYF
cdr3_nt: TGTGCCAGCAGCCGCCCCGTGGGGGTATGGGAGACCCAGTACTTC
j_call: TRBJ2-5
v_call: TRBV5-5
clone_size: few
d_call: NA

cdr3_aa: CASSQGGGEGLGFAEAFF
cdr3_nt: TGTGCCAGCAGCCAAGGCGGCGGAGAGGGTCTCGGATTCGCTGAAGCTTTCTTT
j_call: TRBJ1-1
v_call: TRBV4-2
clone_size: once
d_call: NA

cdr3_aa: CASGLLSLDILETQYF
cdr3_nt: NA
j_call: TRBJ2-5
v_call: TRBV12-5
clone_size: many
d_call: NA

cdr3_aa: CASSQGRRADQPQHF
cdr3_nt: TGTGCCAGCAGCCAGGGGCGTAGGGCGGATCAGCCCCAGCATTTT
j_call: TRBJ1-5
v_call: TRBV11-2
clone_size: few
d_call: NA

cdr3_aa: CASSSSTSPFPYF
cdr3_nt: TGTGCCAGCAGCTCCTCCACTAGCCCCTTTCCGTATTTT
j_call: TRBJ2-3
v_call: TRBV11-2
clone_size: many
d_call: NA

cdr3_aa: CASFLDGENTEAFF
cdr3_nt: TGTGCCAGTTTTTTAGACGGGGAAAACACTGAAGCTTTCTTT
j_call: TRBJ1-1
v_call: TRBV6-2/TRBV6-3
clone_size: NA
d_call: NA

cdr3_aa: CASSWGSETQYF
cdr3_nt: TGTGCCAGTAGTTGGGGTTCAGAGACCCAGTACTTC
j_call: TRBJ2-5
v_call: TRBV19
clone_size: NA
d_call: NA

cdr3_aa: CASSLQRADTQYF
cdr3_nt: TGTGCCAGCAGCCTCCAGAGGGCGGATACGCAGTATTTT
j_call: TRBJ2-3
v_call: TRBV28
clone_size: many
d_call: NA

cdr3_aa: CASSSQGSPDTQYF
cdr3_nt: TGTGCCAGCAGTTCTCAGGGAAGCCCAGATACGCAGTATTTT
j_call: TRBJ2-3
v_call: TRBV6-6
clone_size: many
d_call: NA

cdr3_aa: CASSLVPGGAYNEQFF
cdr3_nt: TGTGCCAGCAGCTTAGTTCCCGGGGGCGCCTACAATGAGCAGTTCTTC
j_call: TRBJ2-1
v_call: TRBV7-2
clone_size: few
d_call: NA

cdr3_aa: CASSEKRTGNYNEQFF
cdr3_nt: TGTGCCAGCAGCGAAAAACGGACAGGAAACTACAATGAGCAGTTCTTC
j_call: TRBJ2-1
v_call: TRBV7-2
clone_size: NA
d_call: TRBD1

cdr3_aa: CASSYLATEEDYSNQPQHF
cdr3_nt: TGTGCCAGCAGTTACCTCGCGACAGAGGAGGATTATAGCAATCAGCCCCAGCATTTT
j_call: TRBJ1-5
v_call: TRBV6-2/TRBV6-3
clone_size: NA
d_call: NA

cdr3_aa: CASSLSMGADTQYF
cdr3_nt: TGTGCCAGCAGTTTATCGATGGGGGCAGATACGCAGTATTTT
j_call: TRBJ2-3
v_call: TRBV27
clone_size: few
d_call: NA

cdr3_aa: CASSYSHSGRACYEQYF
cdr3_nt: TGTGCCAGCAGTTACTCCCATAGCGGGAGGGCCTGCTACGAGCAGTACTTC
j_call: TRBJ2-7
v_call: TRBV6-5
clone_size: few
d_call: TRBD2

cdr3_aa: CASSPGGQGLGETQYF
cdr3_nt: TGTGCCAGCAGCCCCGGGGGACAGGGGTTAGGAGAGACCCAGTACTTC
j_call: TRBJ2-5
v_call: TRBV7-8
clone_size: many
d_call: TRBD1

cdr3_aa: CASRTFLAGATDTQYF
cdr3_nt: TGTGCCAGCCGCACATTCCTAGCGGGGGCCACAGATACGCAGTATTTT
j_call: TRBJ2-3
v_call: TRBV3-1
clone_size: once
d_call: TRBD2

cdr3_aa: CAWSSTGVAGELFF
cdr3_nt: TGTGCCTGGAGTTCGACAGGGGTGGCCGGGGAGCTGTTTTTT
j_call: TRBJ2-2
v_call: TRBV30
clone_size: many
d_call: TRBD1

cdr3_aa: CASSQELGLREKLFF
cdr3_nt: TGCGCCAGCAGCCAAGAATTGGGCTTGAGGGAAAAACTGTTTTTT
j_call: TRBJ1-4
v_call: TRBV4-3
clone_size: many
d_call: NA

cdr3_aa: CASNRDSNFENTIYF
cdr3_nt: TGCGCCAGTAACCGGGACAGTAATTTCGAAAACACCATATATTTT
j_call: TRBJ1-3
v_call: TRBV10-2
clone_size: few
d_call: TRBD1

cdr3_aa: CASSSSWGGAENTIYF
cdr3_nt: TGTGCCAGCAGCTCCTCCTGGGGGGGCGCGGAAAACACCATATATTTT
j_call: TRBJ1-3
v_call: TRBV13
clone_size: NA
d_call: NA

cdr3_aa: CASSVTAGGAYEQYF
cdr3_nt: TGTGCCAGCAGCGTAACAGCGGGGGGGGCCTACGAGCAGTACTTC
j_call: TRBJ2-7
v_call: TRBV9
clone_size: NA
d_call: TRBD2